The rows below give T cell receptor beta chains drawn from one sample of a study of blood T cell repertoires in COVID-19. Data came from immunoSEQ multiplex PCR; TCRdb stores just in-frame clones and leaves some out. The sample yields approximately 220,000 clones, 90% seen once. The material sequenced was PBMCs or T cells enriched from blood (not recorded which). The receptors shown here come from a man aged 25 to 40 who had been exposed to COVID-19. Each CDR3 is given with its conserved first and last residue. The order of the fields is D gene, V gene, J gene, clone size, CDR3 DNA, CDR3 protein. D genes are given only for firm matches. Rows may omit the clone size; those that give it use once, few, many or a size class.

D gene: -; V gene: TRBV21-1; J gene: TRBJ1-2; clone size: -; CDR3 DNA: TGTGCCAGCAGCAAAGATCAGGGGGACTACACCTTC; CDR3 protein: CASSKDQGDYTF
D gene: TRBD2; V gene: TRBV6-5; J gene: TRBJ2-3; clone size: -; CDR3 DNA: TGTGCCAGCAGAATAGCGGGGACCTACACAGATACGCAGTATTTT; CDR3 protein: CASRIAGTYTDTQYF
D gene: -; V gene: TRBV21-1; J gene: TRBJ2-2; clone size: -; CDR3 DNA: TGTGCCAGCAAGGGCGACAGGGGGTACACCGGGGAGCTGTTTTTT; CDR3 protein: CASKGDRGYTGELFF
D gene: -; V gene: TRBV7-2; J gene: TRBJ1-6; clone size: -; CDR3 DNA: TGTGCCAGCAGCCCCGGGTGGGGGCCCTATAATTCACCCCTCCACTTT; CDR3 protein: CASSPGWGPYNSPLHF
D gene: -; V gene: TRBV6-2/TRBV6-3; J gene: TRBJ2-3; clone size: once; CDR3 DNA: TGTGCCAGCAGTTACTCATCGACGGGGGGCGGGTTCACAGATACGCAGTATTTT; CDR3 protein: CASSYSSTGGGFTDTQYF
D gene: -; V gene: TRBV7-9; J gene: TRBJ2-7; clone size: -; CDR3 DNA: TGTGCCAGCAGCTTAGGAGGCGGGGTAAAAGCCTACGAGCAGTACTTC; CDR3 protein: CASSLGGGVKAYEQYF
D gene: TRBD1; V gene: TRBV6-5; J gene: TRBJ1-6; clone size: once; CDR3 DNA: TGTGCCAGCAGTCAACCAGGGGGCATGGGGTCACCCCTCCACTTT; CDR3 protein: CASSQPGGMGSPLHF
D gene: TRBD1; V gene: TRBV6-5; J gene: TRBJ2-7; clone size: -; CDR3 DNA: TGTGCCAGCAGTTCCCGGGACAGGAGCTACGAGCAGTACTTC; CDR3 protein: CASSSRDRSYEQYF
D gene: -; V gene: TRBV27; J gene: TRBJ1-5; clone size: -; CDR3 DNA: TGTGCCAGCGGGGGGGGGCGCAATCAGCCCCAGCATTTT; CDR3 protein: CASGGGRNQPQHF
D gene: -; V gene: TRBV2; J gene: TRBJ1-4; clone size: -; CDR3 DNA: TGTGCCAGCAGTGAGGGGGGATTCGGCGAAAAACTGTTTTTT; CDR3 protein: CASSEGGFGEKLFF
D gene: -; V gene: TRBV3-1/TRBV3-2; J gene: TRBJ2-5; clone size: -; CDR3 DNA: TGTGCCAGCAGCCCGACAGTCTCCCCCCCCCGGTACTTC; CDR3 protein: CASSPTVSPPRYF
D gene: TRBD1; V gene: TRBV12-3/TRBV12-4; J gene: TRBJ1-2; clone size: -; CDR3 DNA: TGTGCCAGCAGTTTGCAGGGGGAATATGGCTACACCTTC; CDR3 protein: CASSLQGEYGYTF
D gene: TRBD1; V gene: TRBV6-5; J gene: TRBJ2-3; clone size: -; CDR3 DNA: TGTGCCAGCAACGGACAGGGAAGCACAGATACGCAGTATTTT; CDR3 protein: CASNGQGSTDTQYF
D gene: TRBD1; V gene: TRBV9; J gene: TRBJ2-2; clone size: -; CDR3 DNA: TGTGCCAGCAGCGCGTTTCAGGGGGCAACCGGGGAGCTGTTTTTT; CDR3 protein: CASSAFQGATGELFF
D gene: TRBD2; V gene: TRBV11-3; J gene: TRBJ2-1; clone size: -; CDR3 DNA: TGTGCCAGCAGCTTAGGCGGGGGGGCCAACCTCTTGAATGAGCAGTTCTTC; CDR3 protein: CASSLGGGANLLNEQFF
D gene: -; V gene: TRBV5-1; J gene: TRBJ1-6; clone size: -; CDR3 DNA: TGCGCCAGCAGCTTAAGGGAGAGTAATTCACCCCTCCACTTT; CDR3 protein: CASSLRESNSPLHF
D gene: TRBD1; V gene: TRBV29-1; J gene: TRBJ1-1; clone size: -; CDR3 DNA: TGCAGCGTCACCAACCAGGGGGCTCGGAACACTGAAGCTTTCTTT; CDR3 protein: CSVTNQGARNTEAFF
D gene: -; V gene: TRBV10-2; J gene: TRBJ1-2; clone size: -; CDR3 DNA: TGCGCCAGCAGTGGGCACTCCAAGGAGGGCTATGGCTACACCTTC; CDR3 protein: CASSGHSKEGYGYTF
D gene: TRBD2; V gene: TRBV7-9; J gene: TRBJ2-7; clone size: few; CDR3 DNA: TGTGCCAGCAGCCTCCCAGCGGGGTCCTACGAGCAGTACTTC; CDR3 protein: CASSLPAGSYEQYF
D gene: -; V gene: TRBV5-8; J gene: TRBJ1-4; clone size: -; CDR3 DNA: TGTGCCAGCAGCGGGGGCTTCGGAGATCCAACTAATGAAAAACTGTTTTTT; CDR3 protein: CASSGGFGDPTNEKLFF
D gene: TRBD1; V gene: TRBV10-1; J gene: TRBJ2-2; clone size: -; CDR3 DNA: TGCGCCAGCAGCCGGGACAGGGGGCCCGGGGAGCTGTTTTTT; CDR3 protein: CASSRDRGPGELFF
D gene: -; V gene: TRBV7-8; J gene: TRBJ2-3; clone size: -; CDR3 DNA: TGTGCCAGCAGCCCCTCCACAGATACGCAGTATTTT; CDR3 protein: CASSPSTDTQYF
D gene: -; V gene: TRBV3-1/TRBV3-2; J gene: TRBJ2-2; clone size: -; CDR3 DNA: TGTGCCAGCCGTTCTTTCGGCACCGGGGAGCTGTTTTTT; CDR3 protein: CASRSFGTGELFF
D gene: -; V gene: TRBV2; J gene: TRBJ1-1; clone size: once; CDR3 DNA: TGTGCCAGCAGTGTCGGGGGGCGGGCTTTCTTT; CDR3 protein: CASSVGGRAFF
D gene: -; V gene: TRBV2; J gene: TRBJ2-1; clone size: once; CDR3 DNA: TGTGCCAGCGTCCTAGCGAGGGGGGGGGAGCAGTTCTTC; CDR3 protein: CASVLARGGEQFF
D gene: -; V gene: TRBV6-5; J gene: TRBJ1-5; clone size: -; CDR3 DNA: TGTGCCAGCAGTTACTCGTTTGTGTCTGCCCAGCATTTT; CDR3 protein: CASSYSFVSAQHF
D gene: -; V gene: TRBV21-1; J gene: TRBJ2-3; clone size: -; CDR3 DNA: TGTGCCAGCTCGAAGACGGGGGGCACAGATACGCAGTATTTT; CDR3 protein: CASSKTGGTDTQYF
D gene: TRBD2; V gene: TRBV6-6; J gene: TRBJ2-1; clone size: -; CDR3 DNA: TGTGCCAGCAAGATAGCGGGGGGCAATGAGCAGTTCTTC; CDR3 protein: CASKIAGGNEQFF
D gene: -; V gene: TRBV7-2; J gene: TRBJ2-2; clone size: -; CDR3 DNA: TGTGCCAGCAGCCCCTCAGGGGTGACTTCCGGGGAGCTGTTTTTT; CDR3 protein: CASSPSGVTSGELFF
D gene: -; V gene: TRBV6-5; J gene: TRBJ1-1; clone size: -; CDR3 DNA: TGTGCCAGCAGCCTCACAGGAATGAACACTGAAGCTTTCTTT; CDR3 protein: CASSLTGMNTEAFF
D gene: -; V gene: TRBV7-2; J gene: TRBJ1-4; clone size: -; CDR3 DNA: TGTGCCAGCAGCCGGGCGGGGGGGCTTGGAGAAAAACTGTTTTTT; CDR3 protein: CASSRAGGLGEKLFF
D gene: TRBD1; V gene: TRBV6-6; J gene: TRBJ1-4; clone size: -; CDR3 DNA: TGTGCCAGCAGTTACCCTGCAGGGGGCGGAGGGGAAAAACTGTTTTTT; CDR3 protein: CASSYPAGGGGEKLFF
D gene: TRBD2; V gene: TRBV7-3; J gene: TRBJ2-3; clone size: many; CDR3 DNA: TGTGCCAGCAGCTTAACGTTAATACCGACTAGCGGGGAGTCTAGCACAGATACGCAGTATTTT; CDR3 protein: CASSLTLIPTSGESSTDTQYF
D gene: TRBD1; V gene: TRBV30; J gene: TRBJ1-5; clone size: few; CDR3 DNA: TGTGCCTGGAGAGAAGAGACAGGGGGAGTAAATCAGCCCCAGCATTTT; CDR3 protein: CAWREETGGVNQPQHF
D gene: TRBD1; V gene: TRBV29-1; J gene: TRBJ1-2; clone size: once; CDR3 DNA: TGCAGCGTTGAAGATGACGGACAGGATGGGTACTATGGCTACACCTTC; CDR3 protein: CSVEDDGQDGYYGYTF
D gene: TRBD2; V gene: TRBV19; J gene: TRBJ2-1; clone size: once; CDR3 DNA: TGTGCCAGTAGCACTAGCGAGGGTGTTTATGAGCAGTTCTTC; CDR3 protein: CASSTSEGVYEQFF
D gene: TRBD1; V gene: TRBV6-5; J gene: TRBJ1-3; clone size: few; CDR3 DNA: TGTGCCAGCAGTCCCCGGACAGGGAGCGGAAACACCATATATTTT; CDR3 protein: CASSPRTGSGNTIYF
D gene: TRBD1; V gene: TRBV5-1; J gene: TRBJ1-2; clone size: -; CDR3 DNA: TGCGCCAGCAGCGAAGGACAGGTGGAGGGCTACACCTTC; CDR3 protein: CASSEGQVEGYTF
D gene: -; V gene: TRBV2; J gene: TRBJ1-3; clone size: -; CDR3 DNA: TGTGCCAGCACGACACGCTCTGGAAACACCATATATTTT; CDR3 protein: CASTTRSGNTIYF
D gene: TRBD1; V gene: TRBV15; J gene: TRBJ2-2; clone size: -; CDR3 DNA: TGTGCCACCAGCATTGACAGGGGGCTTAGCGGGGAGCTGTTTTTT; CDR3 protein: CATSIDRGLSGELFF
D gene: -; V gene: TRBV9; J gene: TRBJ2-1; clone size: -; CDR3 DNA: TGTGCCAGCTCCCTCTACAATGAGCAGTTCTTC; CDR3 protein: CASSLYNEQFF
D gene: -; V gene: TRBV5-1; J gene: TRBJ2-5; clone size: -; CDR3 DNA: TGCGCCAGCAGCCCACCGGCGCACAGGGATGGGGAGACCCAGTACTTC; CDR3 protein: CASSPPAHRDGETQYF
D gene: TRBD1; V gene: TRBV24-1; J gene: TRBJ1-2; clone size: -; CDR3 DNA: TGTGCCACCAGTGATGCGGACAGGGACTATGGCTACACCTTC; CDR3 protein: CATSDADRDYGYTF